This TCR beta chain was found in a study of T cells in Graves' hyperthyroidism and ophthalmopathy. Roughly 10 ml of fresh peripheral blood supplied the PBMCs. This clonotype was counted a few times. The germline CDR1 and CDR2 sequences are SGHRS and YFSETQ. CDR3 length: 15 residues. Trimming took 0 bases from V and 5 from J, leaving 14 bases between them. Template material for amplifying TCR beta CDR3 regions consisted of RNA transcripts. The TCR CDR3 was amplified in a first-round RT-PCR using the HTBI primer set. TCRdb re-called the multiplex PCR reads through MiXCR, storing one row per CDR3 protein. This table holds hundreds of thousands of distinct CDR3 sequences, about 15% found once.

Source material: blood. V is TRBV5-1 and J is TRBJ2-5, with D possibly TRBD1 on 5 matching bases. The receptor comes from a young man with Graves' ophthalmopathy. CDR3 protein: CASSLARVGAETQYF. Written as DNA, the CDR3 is TGCGCCAGCAGCTTGGCCAGGGTCGGAGCGGAGACCCAGTACTTC.